A selection of T cell receptor beta chains follows, all from one sample in a study of blood T cells in healthy people across ages. A single record per CDR3 protein comes from TCRdb applying MiXCR to the 5' RACE reads. The sample holds about 780,000 distinct CDR3 sequences; 46% are singletons and the top ten take 15% to 20%. Sequencing input: blood. These receptors were taken from an elderly man in good health. CDR3s leave out the opening cysteine and the closing phenylalanine or tryptophan. Fields, in order: V gene, CDR3 length, clone size, CDR3 protein. Rows may omit the clone size; those that give it use once, few, many or a size class.

V: TRBV28; length: 10; size: NA; CDR3: ASNDPINEQY
V: TRBV5-1; length: 12; size: NA; CDR3: ASSSQGGDSPLH
V: TRBV7-2; length: 9; size: few; CDR3: ASSLAVGQF
V: TRBV5-1; length: 9; size: NA; CDR3: ASSETGLQF
V: TRBV20-1; length: 10; size: NA; CDR3: SARGGGDEQY
V: TRBV6-1; length: 11; size: few; CDR3: ASSRQGTTEAF
V: TRBV24-1; length: 18; size: NA; CDR3: ATSTAGTGIRDAVNTEAF
V: TRBV20-1; length: 11; size: NA; CDR3: SALTVSNYEQY
V: TRBV7-9; length: 16; size: few; CDR3: ASSLVTSDLFSYNEQF
V: TRBV5-1; length: 13; size: NA; CDR3: ASSSSGVVNTEAF
V: TRBV9; length: 11; size: NA; CDR3: ASSGEGHLEQF
V: TRBV9; length: 10; size: many; CDR3: ASSPKAGEQY
V: TRBV20-1; length: 11; size: NA; CDR3: SARVPSYNEQY
V: TRBV15; length: 13; size: NA; CDR3: ATSRDSDTAAGYT
V: TRBV12-3/TRBV12-4; length: 15; size: NA; CDR3: AVLASTYPGFTGELF
V: TRBV12-3/TRBV12-4; length: 12; size: NA; CDR3: ASRGLALPNEQF
V: TRBV12-3/TRBV12-4; length: 12; size: NA; CDR3: ASSSSQGPDTQY
V: TRBV29-1; length: 11; size: NA; CDR3: SVEEVSGETQY
V: TRBV25-1; length: 13; size: many; CDR3: ASSEGTSDYYEQY
V: TRBV7-2; length: 13; size: many; CDR3: ASSLIGPPDYEQY
V: TRBV14; length: 15; size: NA; CDR3: ASSQEVRDQSGEKLF
V: TRBV20-1; length: 13; size: NA; CDR3: SSRDPNFGSYGYT
V: TRBV7-3; length: 11; size: NA; CDR3: ASALEGLYGYT
V: TRBV12-3/TRBV12-4; length: 13; size: NA; CDR3: ASSIYRQSTDTQY
V: TRBV12-3/TRBV12-4; length: 12; size: many; CDR3: ASSLSSGKNEQF
V: TRBV27; length: 14; size: many; CDR3: ASSGETSGSEETQY
V: TRBV11-3; length: 11; size: NA; CDR3: ASSQNFYNEQF
V: TRBV12-3/TRBV12-4; length: 11; size: NA; CDR3: ASSHGTGREQY
V: TRBV25-1; length: 12; size: many; CDR3: ASSGVAVTDTQY
V: TRBV10-3; length: 11; size: NA; CDR3: AIRPEGLDEQF
V: TRBV5-1; length: 13; size: NA; CDR3: ASSLAGGRNDGYT
V: TRBV29-1; length: 13; size: many; CDR3: SVDLAGSSLNEQY
V: TRBV28; length: 11; size: NA; CDR3: ASSLGGGNQQY
V: TRBV7-2; length: 15; size: NA; CDR3: ASSLSGATLPPDTQY
V: TRBV5-1; length: 13; size: few; CDR3: ASSAKQGRSYEQY
V: TRBV29-1; length: 11; size: NA; CDR3: SGLAGGGDIQY
V: TRBV28; length: 14; size: NA; CDR3: ASSIASSGLYNEQF
V: TRBV12-3/TRBV12-4; length: 11; size: few; CDR3: ASRQGDSYEQY
V: TRBV7-2; length: 13; size: NA; CDR3: ASSPLAGEIDEQF
V: TRBV29-1; length: 11; size: NA; CDR3: SVGLTGDTEAF
V: TRBV5-1; length: 13; size: NA; CDR3: ASSLMTGANSPLH
V: TRBV27; length: 14; size: NA; CDR3: ASSFQGQSSTDTQY
V: TRBV3-1; length: 11; size: few; CDR3: ASSQGTGETQY
V: TRBV10-1; length: 10; size: few; CDR3: ASSAPGDTQY
V: TRBV12-3/TRBV12-4; length: 12; size: NA; CDR3: ASRYRGSNQPQH
V: TRBV6-4; length: 12; size: NA; CDR3: ASSDSGDTGELF